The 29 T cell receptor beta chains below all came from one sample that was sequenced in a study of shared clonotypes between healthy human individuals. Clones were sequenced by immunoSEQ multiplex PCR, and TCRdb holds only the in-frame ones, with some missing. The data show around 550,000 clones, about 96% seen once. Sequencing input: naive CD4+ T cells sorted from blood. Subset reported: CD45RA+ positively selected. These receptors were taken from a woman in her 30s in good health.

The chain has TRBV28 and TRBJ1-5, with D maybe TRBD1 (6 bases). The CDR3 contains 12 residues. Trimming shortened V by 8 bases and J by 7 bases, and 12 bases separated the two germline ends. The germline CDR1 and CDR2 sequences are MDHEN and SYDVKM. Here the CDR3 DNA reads TGTGCCAGCTCAGGGGCAGGACAGCCCCAGCATTTT. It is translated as CASSGAGQPQHF.

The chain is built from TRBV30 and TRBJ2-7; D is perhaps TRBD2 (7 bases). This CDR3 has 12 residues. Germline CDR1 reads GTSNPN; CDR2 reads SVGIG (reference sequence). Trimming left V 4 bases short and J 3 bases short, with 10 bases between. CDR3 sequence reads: CAWMGGGYEQYF. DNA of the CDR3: TGTGCCTGGATGGGAGGGGGCTACGAGCAGTACTTC.

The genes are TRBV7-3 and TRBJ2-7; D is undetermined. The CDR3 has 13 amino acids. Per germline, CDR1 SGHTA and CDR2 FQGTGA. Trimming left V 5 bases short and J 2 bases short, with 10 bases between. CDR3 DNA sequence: TGTGCCAGCAGCGCCTCCCCGGCCTACGAGCAGTACTTC. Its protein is CASSASPAYEQYF.

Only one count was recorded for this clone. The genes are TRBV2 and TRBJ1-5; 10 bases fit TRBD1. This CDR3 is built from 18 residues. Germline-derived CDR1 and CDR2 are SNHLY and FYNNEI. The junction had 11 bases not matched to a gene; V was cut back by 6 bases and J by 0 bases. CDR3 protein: CASSDRDRGIYSNQPQHF. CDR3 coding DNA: TGTGCCAGCAGCGACCGGGACAGGGGCATTTATAGCAATCAGCCCCAGCATTTT.

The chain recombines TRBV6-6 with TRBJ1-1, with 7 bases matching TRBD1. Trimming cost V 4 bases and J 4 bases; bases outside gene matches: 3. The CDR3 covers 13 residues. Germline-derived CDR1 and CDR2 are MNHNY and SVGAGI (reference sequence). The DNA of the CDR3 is TGTGCCAGCAGTTCAACAGGGGTCACTGAAGCTTTCTTT. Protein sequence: CASSSTGVTEAFF.

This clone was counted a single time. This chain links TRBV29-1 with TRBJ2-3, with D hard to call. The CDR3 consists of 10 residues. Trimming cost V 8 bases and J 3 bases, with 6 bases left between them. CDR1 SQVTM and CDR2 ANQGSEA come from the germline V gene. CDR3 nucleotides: TGCAGCTTTAGAACAGATACGCAGTATTTT. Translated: CSFRTDTQYF.

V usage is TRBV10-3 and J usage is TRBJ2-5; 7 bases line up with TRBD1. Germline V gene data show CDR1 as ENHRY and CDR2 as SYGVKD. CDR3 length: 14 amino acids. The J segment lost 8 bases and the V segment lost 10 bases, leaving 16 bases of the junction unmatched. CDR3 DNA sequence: TGTGCCACCCGACAGGGTCAAGGTGTCGGAACCCAGTACTTC. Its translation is CATRQGQGVGTQYF.

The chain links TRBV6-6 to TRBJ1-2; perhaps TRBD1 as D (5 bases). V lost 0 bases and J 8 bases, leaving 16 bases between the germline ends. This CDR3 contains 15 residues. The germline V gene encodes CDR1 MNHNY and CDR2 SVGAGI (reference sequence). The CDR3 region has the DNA TGTGCCAGCAGTTACTCTCAGGGCGGCGTTGGGGGCTACACCTTC. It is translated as CASSYSQGGVGGYTF.

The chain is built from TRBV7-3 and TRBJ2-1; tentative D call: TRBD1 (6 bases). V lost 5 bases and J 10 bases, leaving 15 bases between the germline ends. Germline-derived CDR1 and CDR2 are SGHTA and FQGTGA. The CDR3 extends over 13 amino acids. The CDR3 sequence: CASSLNRAGEQFF. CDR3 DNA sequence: TGTGCCAGCAGCCTGAACAGGGCAGGAGAGCAGTTCTTC. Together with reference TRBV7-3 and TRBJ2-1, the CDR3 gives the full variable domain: GAGVSQTPSNKVTEKGKYVELRCDPISGHTALYWYRQSLGQGPEFLIYFQGTGAADDSGLPNDRFFAVRPEGSVSTLKIQRTERGDSAVYLCASSLNRAGEQFFGPGTRLTVL.

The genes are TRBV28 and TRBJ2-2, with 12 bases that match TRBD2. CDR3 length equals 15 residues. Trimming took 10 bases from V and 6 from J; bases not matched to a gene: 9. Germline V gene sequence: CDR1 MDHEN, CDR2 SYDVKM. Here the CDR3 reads CATLLAGGRSGELFF. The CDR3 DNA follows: TGTGCCACCCTCCTAGCGGGAGGGCGCTCCGGGGAGCTGTTTTTT.

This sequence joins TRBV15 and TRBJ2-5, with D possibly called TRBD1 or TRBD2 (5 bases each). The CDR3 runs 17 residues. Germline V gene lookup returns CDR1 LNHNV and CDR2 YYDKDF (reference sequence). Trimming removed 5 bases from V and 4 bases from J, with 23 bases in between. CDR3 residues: CATSGQSGTVWGETQYF. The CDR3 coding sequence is TGTGCCACCAGCGGACAAAGTGGGACGGTCTGGGGAGAGACCCAGTACTTC.

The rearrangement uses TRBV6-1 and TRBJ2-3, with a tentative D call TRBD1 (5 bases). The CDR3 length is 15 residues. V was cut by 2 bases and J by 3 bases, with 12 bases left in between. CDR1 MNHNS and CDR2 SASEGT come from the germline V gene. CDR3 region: CASSELGVRTDTQYF. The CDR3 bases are TGTGCCAGCAGTGAATTAGGGGTACGAACAGATACGCAGTATTTT.

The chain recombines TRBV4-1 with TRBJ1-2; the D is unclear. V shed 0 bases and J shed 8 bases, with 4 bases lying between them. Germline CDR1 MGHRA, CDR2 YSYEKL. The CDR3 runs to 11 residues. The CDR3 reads CASSQDEGYTF. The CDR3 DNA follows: TGCGCCAGCAGCCAAGATGAGGGCTACACCTTC.

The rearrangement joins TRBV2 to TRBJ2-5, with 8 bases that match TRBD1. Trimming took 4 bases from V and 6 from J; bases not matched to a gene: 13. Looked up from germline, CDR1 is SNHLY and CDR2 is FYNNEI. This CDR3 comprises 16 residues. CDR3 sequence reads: CASSGGQVGFEKTQYF. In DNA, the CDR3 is TGTGCCAGCAGTGGGGGACAGGTGGGCTTCGAGAAGACCCAGTACTTC.

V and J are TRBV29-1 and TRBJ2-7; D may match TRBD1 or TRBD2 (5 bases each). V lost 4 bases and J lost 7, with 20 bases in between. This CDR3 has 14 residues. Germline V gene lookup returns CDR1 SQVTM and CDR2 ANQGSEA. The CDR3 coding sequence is TGCAGCGTTGCCGGGACGGCAAACCTGGGGGAGCAGTACTTC. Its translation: CSVAGTANLGEQYF.

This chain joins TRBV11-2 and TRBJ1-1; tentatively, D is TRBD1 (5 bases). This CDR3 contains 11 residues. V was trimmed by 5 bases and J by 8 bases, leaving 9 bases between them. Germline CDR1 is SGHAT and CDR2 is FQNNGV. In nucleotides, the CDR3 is TGTGCCAGCAGCGCGGGGACGGAAGCTTTCTTT. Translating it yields CASSAGTEAFF. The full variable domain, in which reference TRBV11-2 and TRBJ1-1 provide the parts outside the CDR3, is EAGVAQSPRYKIIEKRQSVAFWCNPISGHATLYWYQQILGQGPKLLIQFQNNGVVDDSQLPKDRFSAERLKGVDSTLKIQPAKLEDSAVYLCASSAGTEAFFGQGTRLTVV.

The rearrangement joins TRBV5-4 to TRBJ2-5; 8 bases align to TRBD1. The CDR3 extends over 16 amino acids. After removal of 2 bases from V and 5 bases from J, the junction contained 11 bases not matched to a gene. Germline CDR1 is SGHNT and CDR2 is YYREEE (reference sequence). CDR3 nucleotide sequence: TGTGCCAGCAGCTTTAGGGGACAGGCGAGTAGGGAGACCCAGTACTTC. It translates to CASSFRGQASRETQYF.

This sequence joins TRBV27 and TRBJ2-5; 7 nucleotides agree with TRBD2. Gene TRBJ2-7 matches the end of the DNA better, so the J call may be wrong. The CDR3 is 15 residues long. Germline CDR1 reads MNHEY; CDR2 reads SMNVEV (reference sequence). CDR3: CASSPSGKWTYEQYF. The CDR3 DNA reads TGTGCCAGCAGTCCAAGCGGGAAATGGACCTACGAGCAGTACTTC.

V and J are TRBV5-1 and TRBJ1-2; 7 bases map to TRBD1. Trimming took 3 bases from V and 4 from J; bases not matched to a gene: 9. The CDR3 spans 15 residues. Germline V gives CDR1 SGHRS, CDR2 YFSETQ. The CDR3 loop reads CASSSGQPTFYGYTF. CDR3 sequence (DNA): TGCGCCAGCAGCTCGGGACAGCCGACATTCTATGGCTACACCTTC. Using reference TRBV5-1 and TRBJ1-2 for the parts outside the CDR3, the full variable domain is KAGVTQTPRYLIKTRGQQVTLSCSPISGHRSVSWYQQTPGQGLQFLFEYFSETQRNKGNFPGRFSGRQFSNSRSEMNVSTLELGDSALYLCASSSGQPTFYGYTFGSGTRLTVV.

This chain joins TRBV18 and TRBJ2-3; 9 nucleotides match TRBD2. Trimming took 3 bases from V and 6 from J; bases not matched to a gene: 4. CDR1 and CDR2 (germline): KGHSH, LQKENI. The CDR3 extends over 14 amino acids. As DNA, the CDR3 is TGTGCCAGCTCACCGCGACTAGCGGACGATACGCAGTATTTT. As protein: CASSPRLADDTQYF.

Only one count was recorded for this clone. DNA of the CDR3: TGTGCCAGCAGTTACGAGGGCAGACTGAACACTGAAGCTTTCTTT. Residues: CASSYEGRLNTEAFF. The genes are TRBV6-5 and TRBJ1-1; D is ambiguous. Trimming took 2 bases from V and 0 from J, leaving 10 bases between them. CDR3 length equals 15 residues. Germline V gene data show CDR1 as MNHEY and CDR2 as SVGAGI.

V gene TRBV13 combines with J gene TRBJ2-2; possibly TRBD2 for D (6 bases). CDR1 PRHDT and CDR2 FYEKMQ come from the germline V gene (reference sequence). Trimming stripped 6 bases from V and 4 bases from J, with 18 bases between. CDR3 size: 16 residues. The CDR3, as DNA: TGTGCCAGCAGACCTGGGCGCGGGACGTTCACCGGGGAGCTGTTTTTT. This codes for CASRPGRGTFTGELFF.

The chain's CDR3 is CASSLPVLLDYETQYF. Written as DNA, the CDR3 is TGTGCCAGCAGCTTACCTGTACTTCTTGATTACGAGACCCAGTACTTC. V is TRBV7-2 and J is TRBJ2-5; D is unresolved. V lost 2 bases and J 5 bases, leaving 18 bases between the germline ends. CDR1 is SGHTA and CDR2 is FQGNSA in the germline V gene. The CDR3 spans 16 residues.

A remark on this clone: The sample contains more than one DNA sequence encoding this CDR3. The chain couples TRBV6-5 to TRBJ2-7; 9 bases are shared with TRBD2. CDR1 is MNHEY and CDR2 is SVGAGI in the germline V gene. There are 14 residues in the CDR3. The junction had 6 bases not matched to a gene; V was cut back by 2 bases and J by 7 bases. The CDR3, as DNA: TGTGCCAGCAGTTACGCGGGAGGGCCGGTGGAGCAGTACTTC. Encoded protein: CASSYAGGPVEQYF.

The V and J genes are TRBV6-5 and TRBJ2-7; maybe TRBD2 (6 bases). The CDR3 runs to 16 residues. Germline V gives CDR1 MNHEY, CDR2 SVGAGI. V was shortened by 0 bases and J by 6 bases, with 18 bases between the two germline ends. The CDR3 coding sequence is TGTGCCAGCAGTTACTCCTTAGCGGCTCCCAGGGTCGAGCAGTACTTC. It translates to CASSYSLAAPRVEQYF.

The DNA for the CDR3 is TGTGCCAGCAGCGCGTTAGTGGGGGTCTATGGCTACACCTTC. This translates into CASSALVGVYGYTF. The gene calls are TRBV5-6 and TRBJ1-2; perhaps TRBD1 as D (5 bases). V lost 4 bases and J 4 bases, leaving 14 bases between the germline ends. Germline V gene sequence: CDR1 SGHDT, CDR2 YYEEEE. The CDR3 sequence is 14 residues long. The full variable domain, rest sourced from reference TRBV5-6 and TRBJ1-2, is DAGVTQSPTHLIKTRGQQVTLRCSPKSGHDTVSWYQQALGQGPQFIFQYYEEEERQRGNFPDRFSGHQFPNYSSELNVNALLLGDSALYLCASSALVGVYGYTFGSGTRLTVV.

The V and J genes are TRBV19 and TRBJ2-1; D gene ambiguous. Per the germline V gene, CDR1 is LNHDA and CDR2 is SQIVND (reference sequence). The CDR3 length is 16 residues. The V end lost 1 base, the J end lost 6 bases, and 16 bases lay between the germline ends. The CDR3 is CASSIGKAARVNEQFF. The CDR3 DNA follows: TGTGCCAGTAGTATAGGGAAGGCTGCTAGGGTCAATGAGCAGTTCTTC. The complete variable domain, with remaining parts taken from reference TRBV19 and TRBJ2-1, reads DGGITQSPKYLFRKEGQNVTLSCEQNLNHDAMYWYRQDPGQGLRLIYYSQIVNDFQKGDIAEGYSVSREKKESFPLTVTSAQKNPTAFYLCASSIGKAARVNEQFFGPGTRLTVL.

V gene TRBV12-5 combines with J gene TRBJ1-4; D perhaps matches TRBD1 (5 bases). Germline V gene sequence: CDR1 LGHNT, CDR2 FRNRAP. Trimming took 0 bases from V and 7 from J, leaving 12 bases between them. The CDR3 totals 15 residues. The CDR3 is CASGLVPRGGEKLFF. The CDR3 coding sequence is TGTGCTAGTGGTTTGGTACCTAGGGGTGGTGAAAAACTGTTTTTT.

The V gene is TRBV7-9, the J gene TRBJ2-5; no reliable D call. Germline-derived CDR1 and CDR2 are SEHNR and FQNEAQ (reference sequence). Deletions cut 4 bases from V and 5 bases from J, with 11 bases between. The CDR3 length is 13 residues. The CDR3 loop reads CASSSYSKETQYF. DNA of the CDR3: TGTGCCAGCAGCTCTTACTCGAAGGAGACCCAGTACTTC.